One T cell receptor (beta chain) is described in this entry. No antigen is known for it. The sample originates from a study of PD-L1 blockade in urothelial cancer. Study-wide context: When patients started atezolizumab in the mid-2010s, it was given at 1,200 mg intravenously every 3 weeks. A median of about 140,000 T cells was found in the blood samples.

J gave up 6 bases and V 5 bases, and 13 bases lay outside the gene matches. The CDR3 has 16 residues. Germline assignment: CDR1 KGHSH and CDR2 LQKENI. Overall study findings and caveats: Durable-benefit patients had greater expansion of tumor-associated blood clones at 3 weeks.

Noted time point: pretreatment peripheral blood. Each patient's cancer was a locally advanced or metastatic urothelial carcinoma. TCRdb's table, derived via immunoSEQ multiplex PCR, lists solely in-frame clones and lacks some. The repertoire holds roughly 95,000 clones, with roughly 87% as singletons. V is TRBV18 and J is TRBJ2-7; 10 bases are shared with TRBD1. Specimen: PBMCs, collected around atezolizumab (anti-PD-L1) treatment. The clonotype comes from a man in his sixties with urothelial cancer. CDR3 sequence: CASSSLPGQGDREQYF. The CDR3 bases are TGTGCCAGCTCATCGCTCCCTGGACAGGGGGATCGCGAGCAGTACTTC.